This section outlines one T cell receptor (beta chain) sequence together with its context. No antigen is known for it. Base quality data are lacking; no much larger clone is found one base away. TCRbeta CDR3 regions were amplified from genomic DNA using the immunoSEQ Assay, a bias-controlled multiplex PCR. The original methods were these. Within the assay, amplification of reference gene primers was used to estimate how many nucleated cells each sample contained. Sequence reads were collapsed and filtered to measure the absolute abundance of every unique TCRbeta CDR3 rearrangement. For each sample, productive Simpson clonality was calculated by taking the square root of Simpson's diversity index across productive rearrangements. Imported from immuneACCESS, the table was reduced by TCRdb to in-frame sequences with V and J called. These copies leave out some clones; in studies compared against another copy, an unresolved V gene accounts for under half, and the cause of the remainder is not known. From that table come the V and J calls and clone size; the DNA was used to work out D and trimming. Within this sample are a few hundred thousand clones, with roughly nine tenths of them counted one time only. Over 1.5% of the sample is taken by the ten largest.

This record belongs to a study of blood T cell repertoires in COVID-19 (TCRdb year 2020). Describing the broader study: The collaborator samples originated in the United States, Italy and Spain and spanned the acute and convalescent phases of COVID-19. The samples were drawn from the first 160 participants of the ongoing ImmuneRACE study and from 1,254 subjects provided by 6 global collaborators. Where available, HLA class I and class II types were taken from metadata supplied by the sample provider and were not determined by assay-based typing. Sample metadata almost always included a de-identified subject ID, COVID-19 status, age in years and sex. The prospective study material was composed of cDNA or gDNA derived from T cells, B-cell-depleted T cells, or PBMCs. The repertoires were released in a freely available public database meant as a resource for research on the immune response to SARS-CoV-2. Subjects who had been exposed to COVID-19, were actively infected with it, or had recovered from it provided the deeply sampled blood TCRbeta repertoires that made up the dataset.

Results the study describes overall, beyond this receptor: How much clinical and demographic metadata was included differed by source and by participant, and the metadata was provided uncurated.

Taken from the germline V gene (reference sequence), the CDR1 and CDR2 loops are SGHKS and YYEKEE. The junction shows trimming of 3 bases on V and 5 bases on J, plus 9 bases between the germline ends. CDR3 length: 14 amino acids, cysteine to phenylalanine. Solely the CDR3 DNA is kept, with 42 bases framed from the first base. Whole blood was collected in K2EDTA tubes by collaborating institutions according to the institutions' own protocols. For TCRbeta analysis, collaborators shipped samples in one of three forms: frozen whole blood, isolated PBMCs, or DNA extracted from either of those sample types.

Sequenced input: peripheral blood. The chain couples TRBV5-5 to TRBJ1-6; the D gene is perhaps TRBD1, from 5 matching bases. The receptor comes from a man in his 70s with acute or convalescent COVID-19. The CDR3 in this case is CASSWGENNSPLHF. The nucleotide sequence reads TGTGCCAGCAGCTGGGGGGAGAATAATTCACCCCTCCACTTT.